This is a list of T cell receptor beta chains from one sample in a study of OX40 agonist ivuxolimab in advanced cancers. Clones were read by immunoSEQ multiplex PCR, and TCRdb kept only the in-frame ones, dropping some. The sample has more than 45,000 clones; 82% are singletons. Material: CD4+ or CD8+ T cells sorted from blood, obtained in a trial of the OX40 agonist ivuxolimab. The receptors derive from an adult with an advanced solid tumor such as melanoma, head and neck, liver or kidney cancer. The conserved cysteine and the conserved F or W are not part of the CDR3 here.

>TRBJ1-1|TRBV4-2|15
ASSQDLADLRRTEAF
>TRBJ2-2|TRBV9|12
ASRARADTGELF
>TRBJ1-3|TRBV25-1|13
ASSETGVAGNTIY
>TRBJ1-5|TRBV2|11
ASSAGNNQPQH
>TRBJ2-7|TRBV18|11
ASSPNREGEQY
>TRBJ1-1|TRBV15|13
ATSRDPGGYTEAF
>TRBJ2-7|TRBV7-2|12
ASSLDRGFYEQY
>TRBJ2-2|TRBV6-5|13
ASSRPRVGNGELF
>TRBJ2-3|TRBV11-3|15
ASRFFPQAGGTDTQY
>TRBJ1-6|TRBV2|14
ASSEAQGFDNSPLH
>TRBJ2-2|TRBV19|13
ASRLGQGGTGELF
>TRBJ2-6|TRBV10-3|14
AISESRSSGANVLT
>TRBJ1-1|TRBV30|9
AYHRGPGAF
>TRBJ2-2|TRBV4-1|12
ASSQVGSTGELF
>TRBJ1-6|TRBV27|13
ASSIKGAYNSPLH
>TRBJ1-2|TRBV28|11
ASSLRQIYGYT
>TRBJ2-2|TRBV5-6|13
ASSLVNGGTGELF
>TRBJ2-7|TRBV7-2|12
ASSLGDRGYEQY
>TRBJ1-1|TRBV19|13
ASSMKTAMNTEAF